This T cell receptor beta chain derives from a study of blood T cell repertoires in COVID-19. Study details: The samples span acute and convalescent COVID-19 from the United States, Italy and Spain. In each case, the material was cDNA or gDNA derived from T cells, B-cell-depleted T cells, or PBMCs.

Some clones are missing from TCRdb's copy, which holds only in-frame ones; the method was immunoSEQ multiplex PCR. Of over 50,000 clones listed, about nine tenths are singletons. Germline assignment: CDR1 MGHDK and CDR2 SYGVNS. The CDR3 sequence is 18 residues long. V lost 1 base, J lost 6 bases, and 21 bases lay in between. The V and J genes are TRBV25-1 and TRBJ1-4, with D unresolved. Input material: peripheral blood. This clonotype was obtained from a woman aged 60-75 years with active or convalescent COVID-19. The CDR3 DNA is TGTGCCAGCAGTGAATTACTTATGGGAGGTTCAGAGGATGAAAAACTGTTTTTT. This codes for CASSELLMGGSEDEKLFF.